The source of this TCR beta chain is a study of cytomegalovirus exposure and HLA in healthy donors. General study findings and limits: Relative to the approximately 700-donor mean, N-insertions were reportedly fewer in an Asian-associated ancestry cluster in a later analysis. As was reported, the HLA-A and HLA-B alleles of most subjects were accurately predicted from TCR beta sequences. TCR beta chain V- and J-gene trimming was linked, in a later analysis, to a missense variant in DCLRE1C. In a later analysis, at a false discovery rate of 0.05, 15,000 to 20,000 TCR beta sequences were associated with HLA alleles.

Note on this clone: What it recognizes is unknown.

This CDR3 region has 11 residues. V was trimmed by 5 bases and J by 9 bases, leaving 14 bases between them. Germline assignment: CDR1 SQVTM and CDR2 ANQGSEA. PCR primers comprised 60 Vbeta and 13 Jbeta primers. This table comes from immunoSEQ multiplex PCR, and its TCRdb copy is limited to in-frame clones, with some not included. Of about 90,000 clones listed, approximately 84% are singletons. Sequences were obtained from PBMCs. This chain uses TRBV29-1 with TRBJ2-7; tentative D call: TRBD2 (6 bases). This receptor was taken from a young man in good health and CMV-seronegative. Here the CDR3 reads CSVQTSGAQYF. CDR3 in DNA: TGCAGCGTTCAGACTAGTGGGGCGCAGTACTTC.